The present T cell receptor (beta chain) was sequenced within a study of shared clonotypes between healthy human individuals. The study, taken as a whole, reports: Four donors held about 5% of naive CD4 clonotypes in common.

The CDR3 totals 13 residues. V dropped 2 bases and J dropped 6 bases, with 10 bases sitting between them. The V gene's germline CDR1 is PRHDT and CDR2 FYEKMQ (reference sequence). Sequencing used immunoSEQ multiplex PCR; TCRdb keeps in-frame clones, though not all of them. The sample lists more than 550,000 clones, less than 95% occurring once. About this clone itself: Antigen specificity is unknown.

J is TRBJ1-2 and V is TRBV13, with D perhaps TRBD1 (5 bases). The receptor was isolated from a man aged 18 to 29 in good health. Some clones in this sample may be carry-over from other donors' samples. The sample was memory CD8+ T cells from PBMCs. Subset meaning: CD45RO+ cells pooled with CCR7-negative TemRA cells. The CDR3 coding sequence is TGTGCCAGCAGCTTACAGGGCGAGAATGGCTACACCTTC. Translation: CASSLQGENGYTF.